This record concerns one T cell receptor beta chain sequence. No antigen is known for it. Treatment in this sample: roughly ten-day PBMC culture with coronavirus spike peptide pools or control peptides (ViraFEST assay). The study sequenced cultured CD4+ T cell DNA using the Oncomine TCR Beta short-read assay. In TCRdb, the PCR reads were re-called with MiXCR into one record per CDR3 protein. This sample has approximately 24,000 distinct CDR3 sequences, with approximately 67% found just once. This sample stems from a study of vaccination and CD4 T cells after COVID-19. Across the study: Sampling after COVID took place at a median of around 91 days (range 35 to 161) following diagnosis.

Sequenced here: CD4+ T cells from blood, cultured in vitro, sampled after SARS-CoV-2 vaccination. The receptor's source is a human donor who received a COVID-19 vaccine.

CDR3 protein: CASRSGLASTDTQYF. The CDR3 DNA is TGCGCCAGCAGGTCGGGGCTAGCAAGCACAGATACGCAGTATTTT. V is TRBV5-1 and J is TRBJ2-3; D assignment may be TRBD1 or TRBD2 (5 bases each). Looked up from germline, CDR1 is SGHRS and CDR2 is YFSETQ. This CDR3 has 15 amino acids. V was clipped by 5 bases and J by 0 bases, with 13 bases between them. The variable domain in full, completed from reference TRBV5-1 and TRBJ2-3, reads KAGVTQTPRYLIKTRGQQVTLSCSPISGHRSVSWYQQTPGQGLQFLFEYFSETQRNKGNFPGRFSGRQFSNSRSEMNVSTLELGDSALYLCASRSGLASTDTQYFGPGTRLTVL.